The source of this T cell receptor (beta chain) is a study of post-analysis software for immune sequencing data. Study overall: There were relapsing-remitting, secondary progressive and progressive-relapsing multiple sclerosis among the disease courses included.

The authors incorporated unique molecular identifiers into the TCR beta cDNA libraries. With roughly 0.95 to 11 million T cells as the source, roughly 0.5 million cDNA molecules resulted. MiXCR, applied by TCRdb to the PCR reads, yields one record per CDR3 protein. Of about 680,000 distinct CDR3 sequences listed, 55% to 60% are singletons. Study-level results: Controls significantly exceeded multiple sclerosis patients in normalized Chao1 diversity. Compared with controls, patients had more of five or six TRBV segments, including TRBV5-6, TRBV5-1 and TRBV20-1.

On this clonotype: What it binds is not known.

The V gene end was trimmed by 4 bases and the J gene end by 7 bases; junction bases not matched to a gene: 10. Per the germline V gene, CDR1 is SNHLY and CDR2 is FYNNEI. The CDR3 contains 15 residues. This TCR derives from a girl aged 2-10 years with multiple sclerosis. The chain employs TRBV2 and TRBJ1-5, with TRBD1 identical over 7 bases. Sequencing was carried out using blood. The CDR3 protein is CASSGLTGVGQPQHF. The CDR3 DNA reads TGTGCCAGCAGTGGCCTAACAGGGGTGGGGCAGCCCCAGCATTTT.